The T cell receptor beta chain described here comes from a study of blood T cell repertoires in COVID-19. Study information: Acute and convalescent COVID-19 samples came from the United States, Italy and Spain. The analysed material was cDNA or gDNA that came from T cells, B-cell-depleted T cells, or PBMCs.

Methods used by the authors: By means of reference gene primer amplification, nucleated cell counts were estimated. TCRdb's copy holds only in-frame clones and misses some; the assay was immunoSEQ multiplex PCR. V, J and clone size reflect that table, while D and trimming were determined from the DNA. The sample has around 100,000 clones, almost 90% seen once. In germline, CDR1 is LGHNA, CDR2 YSLEER. Trimming at V came to 0 bases and at J to 4 bases, leaving 1 base not matched to a gene. This CDR3 comprises 16 residues. Material: peripheral blood. The TCR comes from a human donor in a cohort sampled during active COVID-19. The chain employs TRBV4-3 and TRBJ2-1, with 12 bases lining up with TRBD2. CDR3 sequence (DNA): TGCGCCAGCAGCCAAGATACTAGCGGGGGGTACAATGAGCAGTTCTTC. Translated, it gives CASSQDTSGGYNEQFF.